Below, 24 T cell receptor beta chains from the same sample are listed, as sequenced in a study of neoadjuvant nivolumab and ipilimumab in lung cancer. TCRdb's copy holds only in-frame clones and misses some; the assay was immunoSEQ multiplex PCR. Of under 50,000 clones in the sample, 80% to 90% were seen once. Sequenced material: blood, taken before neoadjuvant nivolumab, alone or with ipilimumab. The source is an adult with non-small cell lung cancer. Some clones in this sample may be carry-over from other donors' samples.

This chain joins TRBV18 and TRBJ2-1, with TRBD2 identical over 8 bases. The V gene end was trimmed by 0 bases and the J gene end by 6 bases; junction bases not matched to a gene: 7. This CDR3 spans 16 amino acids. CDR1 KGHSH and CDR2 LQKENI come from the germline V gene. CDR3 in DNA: TGTGCCAGCTCACCACCTGGAACTAGCGGCCTCAATGAGCAGTTCTTC. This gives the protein CASSPPGTSGLNEQFF. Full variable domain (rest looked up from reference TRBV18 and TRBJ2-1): NAGVMQNPRHLVRRRGQEARLRCSPMKGHSHVYWYRQLPEEGLKFMVYLQKENIIDESGMPKERFSAEFPKEGPSILRIQQVVRGDSAAYFCASSPPGTSGLNEQFFGPGTRLTVL.

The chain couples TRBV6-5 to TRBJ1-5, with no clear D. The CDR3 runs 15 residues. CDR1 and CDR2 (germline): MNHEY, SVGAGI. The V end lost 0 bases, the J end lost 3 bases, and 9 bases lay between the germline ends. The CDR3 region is CASSYSGLVNQPQHF. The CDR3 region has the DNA TGTGCCAGCAGTTACTCGGGCCTCGTCAATCAGCCCCAGCATTTT.

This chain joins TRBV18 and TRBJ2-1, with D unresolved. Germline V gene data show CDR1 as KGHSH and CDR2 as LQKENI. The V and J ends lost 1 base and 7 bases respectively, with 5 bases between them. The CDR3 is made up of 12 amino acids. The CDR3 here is CASSPQRNEQFF. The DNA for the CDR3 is TGTGCCAGCTCACCACAGAGGAATGAGCAGTTCTTC.

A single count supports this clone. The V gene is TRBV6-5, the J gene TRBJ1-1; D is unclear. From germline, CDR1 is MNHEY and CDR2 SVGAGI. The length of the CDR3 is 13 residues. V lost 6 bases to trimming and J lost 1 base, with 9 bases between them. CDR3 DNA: TGTGCCAGCAGCGATGGGGAGAACACTGAAGCTTTCTTT. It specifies CASSDGENTEAFF.

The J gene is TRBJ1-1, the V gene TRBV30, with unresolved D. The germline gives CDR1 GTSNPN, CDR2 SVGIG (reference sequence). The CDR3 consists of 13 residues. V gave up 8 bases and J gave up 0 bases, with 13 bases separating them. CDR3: CATRPRMNTEAFF. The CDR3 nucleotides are TGTGCCACCCGCCCGAGAATGAACACTGAAGCTTTCTTT.

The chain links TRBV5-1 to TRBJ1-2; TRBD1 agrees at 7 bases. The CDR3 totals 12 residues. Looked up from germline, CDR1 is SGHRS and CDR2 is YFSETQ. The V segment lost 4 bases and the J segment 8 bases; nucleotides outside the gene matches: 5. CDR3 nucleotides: TGCGCCAGCAGCAAGACAGGGCCGGGCTACACCTTC. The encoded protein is CASSKTGPGYTF.

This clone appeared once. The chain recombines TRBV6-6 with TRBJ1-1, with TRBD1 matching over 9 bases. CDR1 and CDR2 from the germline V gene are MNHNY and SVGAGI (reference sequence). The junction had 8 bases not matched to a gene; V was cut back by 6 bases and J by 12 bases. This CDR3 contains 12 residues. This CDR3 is CASSPGTGRSFF. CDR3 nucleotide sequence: TGTGCCAGCAGCCCCGGGACAGGGAGATCTTTCTTT.

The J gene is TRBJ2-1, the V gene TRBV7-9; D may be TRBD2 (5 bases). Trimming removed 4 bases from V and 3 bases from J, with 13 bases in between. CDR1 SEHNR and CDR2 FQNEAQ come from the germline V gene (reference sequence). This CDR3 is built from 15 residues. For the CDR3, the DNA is TGTGCCAGCAGCTCACCGGGAATTTTCTACAATGAGCAGTTCTTC. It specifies CASSSPGIFYNEQFF.

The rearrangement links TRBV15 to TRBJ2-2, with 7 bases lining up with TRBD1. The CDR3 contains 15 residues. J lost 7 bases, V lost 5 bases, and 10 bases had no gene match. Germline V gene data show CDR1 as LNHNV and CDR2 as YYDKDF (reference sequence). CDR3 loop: CATSDQTTGSGELFF. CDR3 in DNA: TGTGCCACCAGCGACCAAACGACAGGGAGCGGGGAGCTGTTTTTT. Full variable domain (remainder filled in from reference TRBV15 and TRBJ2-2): DAMVIQNPRYQVTQFGKPVTLSCSQTLNHNVMYWYQQKSSQAPKLLFHYYDKDFNNEADTPDNFQSRRPNTSFCFLDIRSPGLGDTAMYLCATSDQTTGSGELFFGEGSRLTVL.

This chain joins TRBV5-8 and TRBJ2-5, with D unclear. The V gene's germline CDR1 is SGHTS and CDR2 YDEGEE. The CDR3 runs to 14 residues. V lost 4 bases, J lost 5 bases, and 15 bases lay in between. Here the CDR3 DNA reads TGTGCCAGCAGCCAGAGGTCCGTGGTGGAGACCCAGTACTTC. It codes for CASSQRSVVETQYF.

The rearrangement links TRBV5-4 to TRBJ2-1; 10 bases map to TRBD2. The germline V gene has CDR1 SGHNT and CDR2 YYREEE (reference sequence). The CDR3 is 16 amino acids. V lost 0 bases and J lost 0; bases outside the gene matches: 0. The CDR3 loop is CASSLASGSSYNEQFF. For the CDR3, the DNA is TGTGCCAGCAGCTTGGCTAGCGGGAGCTCCTACAATGAGCAGTTCTTC.

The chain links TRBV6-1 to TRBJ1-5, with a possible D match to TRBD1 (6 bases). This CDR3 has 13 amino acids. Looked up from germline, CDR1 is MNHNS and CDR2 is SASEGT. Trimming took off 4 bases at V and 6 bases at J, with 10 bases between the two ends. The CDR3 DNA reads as TGTGCCAGCAGTGTACAGGGTAGTCAGCCCCAGCATTTT. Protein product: CASSVQGSQPQHF.

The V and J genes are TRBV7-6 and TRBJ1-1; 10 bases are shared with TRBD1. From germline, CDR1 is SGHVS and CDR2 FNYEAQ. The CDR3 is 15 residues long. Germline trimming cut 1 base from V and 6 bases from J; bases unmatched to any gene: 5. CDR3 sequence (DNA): TGTGCCAGCAGCTTAGTTGACAGGGGGCGACCTGAAGCTTTCTTT. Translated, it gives CASSLVDRGRPEAFF.

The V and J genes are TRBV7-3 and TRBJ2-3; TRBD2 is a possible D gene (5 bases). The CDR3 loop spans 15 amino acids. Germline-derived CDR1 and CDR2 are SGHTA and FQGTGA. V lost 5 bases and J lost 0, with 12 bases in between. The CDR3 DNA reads TGTGCCAGCAGCCTACTTTCGGGGAGCACAGATACGCAGTATTTT. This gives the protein CASSLLSGSTDTQYF.

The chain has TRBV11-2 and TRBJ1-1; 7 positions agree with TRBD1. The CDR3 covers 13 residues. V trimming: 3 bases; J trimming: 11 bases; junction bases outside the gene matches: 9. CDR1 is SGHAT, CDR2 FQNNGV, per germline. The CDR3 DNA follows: TGTGCCAGCAGCTTTTACGGAGACAGGGTTGCTTTCTTT. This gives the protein CASSFYGDRVAFF.

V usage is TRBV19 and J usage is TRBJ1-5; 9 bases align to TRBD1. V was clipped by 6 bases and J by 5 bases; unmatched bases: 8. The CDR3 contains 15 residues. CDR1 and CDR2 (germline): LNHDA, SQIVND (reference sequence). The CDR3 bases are TGTGCCAGTAGCCCGGGACAGGGAAGACATCAGCCCCAGCATTTT. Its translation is CASSPGQGRHQPQHF.

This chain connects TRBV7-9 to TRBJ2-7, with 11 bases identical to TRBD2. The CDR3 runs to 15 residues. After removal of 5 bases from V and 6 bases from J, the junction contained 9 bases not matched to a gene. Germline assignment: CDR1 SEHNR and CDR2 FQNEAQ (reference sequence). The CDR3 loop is CASSPPGLAGGEQYF. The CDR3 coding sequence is TGTGCCAGCAGCCCCCCCGGACTAGCGGGCGGCGAGCAGTACTTC.

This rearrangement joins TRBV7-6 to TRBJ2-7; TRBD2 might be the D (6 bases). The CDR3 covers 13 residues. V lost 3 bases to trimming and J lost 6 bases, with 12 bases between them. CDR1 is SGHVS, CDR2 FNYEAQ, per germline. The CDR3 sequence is CASSFAGSGEQYF. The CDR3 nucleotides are TGTGCCAGCAGCTTTGCCGGGAGCGGCGAGCAGTACTTC.

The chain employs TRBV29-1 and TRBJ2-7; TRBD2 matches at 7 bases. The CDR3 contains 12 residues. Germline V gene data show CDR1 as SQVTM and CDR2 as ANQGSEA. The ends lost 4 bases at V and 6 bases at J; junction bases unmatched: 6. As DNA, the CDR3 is TGCAGCGTTGCTGGACTAGTAGGCGAGCAGTACTTC. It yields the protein CSVAGLVGEQYF.

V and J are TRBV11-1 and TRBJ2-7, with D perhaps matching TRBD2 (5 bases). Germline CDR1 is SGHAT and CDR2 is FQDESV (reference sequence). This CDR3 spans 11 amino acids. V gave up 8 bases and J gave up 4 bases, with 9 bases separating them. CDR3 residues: CASRTGYEQYF. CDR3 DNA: TGTGCCAGCCGCACGGGGTACGAGCAGTACTTC.

CDR3: CASSLAVTAQETQYF. In DNA, the CDR3 is TGTGCCAGCAGCTTGGCCGTAACAGCACAAGAGACCCAGTACTTC. V and J are TRBV5-4 and TRBJ2-5; no clear D gene. The CDR3 is 15 amino acids. Deletions cut 0 bases from V and 2 bases from J, with 11 bases between. CDR1 SGHNT and CDR2 YYREEE come from the germline V gene (reference sequence).

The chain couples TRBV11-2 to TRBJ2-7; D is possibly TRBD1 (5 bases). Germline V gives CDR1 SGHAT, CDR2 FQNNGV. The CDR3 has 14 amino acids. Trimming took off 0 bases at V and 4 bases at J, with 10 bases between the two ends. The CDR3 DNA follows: TGTGCCAGCAGCTTAGATCCTAAGGGGTACGAGCAGTACTTC. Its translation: CASSLDPKGYEQYF.

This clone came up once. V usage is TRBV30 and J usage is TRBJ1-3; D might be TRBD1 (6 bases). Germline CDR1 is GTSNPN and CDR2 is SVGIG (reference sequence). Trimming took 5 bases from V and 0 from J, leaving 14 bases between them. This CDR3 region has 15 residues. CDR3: CAWGPGTNSGNTIYF. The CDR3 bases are TGTGCCTGGGGCCCCGGGACAAACTCTGGAAACACCATATATTTT.

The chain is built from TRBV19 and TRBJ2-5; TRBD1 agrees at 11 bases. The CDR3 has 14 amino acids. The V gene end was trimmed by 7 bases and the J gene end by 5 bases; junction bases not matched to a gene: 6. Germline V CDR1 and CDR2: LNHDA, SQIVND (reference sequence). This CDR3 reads CASMDRGLTETQYF. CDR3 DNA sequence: TGTGCCAGTATGGACAGGGGGCTCACGGAGACCCAGTACTTC.